A selection of T cell receptor beta chains follows, all from one sample in a study of Graves' ophthalmopathy and Graves' hyperthyroidism. TCRdb called the multiplex PCR reads again in MiXCR, with one record for every CDR3 protein. The table has 170,000 or so distinct CDR3 sequences, 30% to 45% seen once. The sequencing sample was made of peripheral blood. Receptors were obtained from a man aged 30-40 years with Graves' ophthalmopathy. CDR3s include the opening cysteine and the closing phenylalanine or tryptophan. D genes are given only for firm matches. Clone size is shown for a subset of rows, as once, few, many or a class of expanded clone.

>NA|TRBJ2-7|TRBV7-8|16|NA
CASSHLRKGEPYEQYF
TGTGCCAGCAGCCACCTCAGGAAAGGGGAACCCTACGAGCAGTACTTC
>many|TRBJ2-7|TRBV11-2|14|NA
CASSPRDLRYEQYF
TGTGCCAGCAGCCCGAGGGACCTACGCTACGAGCAGTACTTC
>many|TRBJ2-2|TRBV7-3|18|TRBD2
CASRGTSGRAGSTGELFF
TGTGCCAGCAGAGGGACTAGCGGGAGGGCCGGAAGCACCGGGGAGCTGTTTTTT
>NA|TRBJ2-5|TRBV7-9|15|NA
CASSWGVPGQETQYF
TGTGCCAGCAGCTGGGGGGTTCCAGGACAAGAGACCCAGTACTTC
>many|TRBJ2-7|TRBV28|15|NA
CASSPPSQPLHEQYF
TGTGCCAGCAGTCCCCCGAGCCAACCTCTTCACGAGCAGTACTTC
>NA|TRBJ1-3|TRBV6-1|13|NA
CASSQGVGNTIYF
TGTGCCAGCAGTCAAGGGGTTGGAAACACCATATATTTT
>many|TRBJ1-1|TRBV6-5|16|NA
CASSYSPGGVDTEAFF
TGTGCCAGCAGTTACTCACCCGGTGGGGTGGACACTGAAGCTTTCTTT
>many|TRBJ2-7|TRBV9|13|NA
CASSVASSYEQYF
TGTGCCAGCAGCGTAGCGTCATCGTACGAGCAGTACTTC
>many|TRBJ1-2|TRBV4-2|13|NA
CASSQEEGGGYTF
TGTGCCAGCAGCCAAGAAGAGGGCGGTGGCTACACCTTC
>many|TRBJ2-7|TRBV25-1|12|NA
CASSEFPYEQYF
TGTGCCAGCAGTGAATTCCCCTACGAGCAGTACTTC
>NA|TRBJ1-1|TRBV12-3/TRBV12-4|13|NA
CATTSSPGPEAFF
TGTGCCACCACCTCCTCCCCGGGACCCGAAGCTTTCTTT
>NA|TRBJ2-5|TRBV29-1|16|TRBD2
CSVEWATGGTRETQYF
TGCAGCGTTGAATGGGCCACGGGAGGGACGAGGGAGACCCAGTACTTC
>few|TRBJ1-1|TRBV2|13|NA
CASRTGRGAEAFF
TGTGCCAGCAGGACAGGACGGGGAGCTGAAGCTTTCTTT
>many|TRBJ2-7|TRBV6-1|11|NA
CASSELRRWGF
TGTGCCAGCAGTGAACTCCGCAGATGGGGCTTC
>NA|TRBJ2-2|TRBV7-2|14|NA
CASSPTANTGELFF
TGTGCCAGCAGCCCAACTGCGAACACCGGGGAGCTGTTTTTT
>many|TRBJ2-7|TRBV6-1|13|NA
CASTFAPGVEQYF
TGTGCCAGCACCTTTGCCCCAGGGGTCGAGCAGTACTTC
>many|TRBJ1-5|TRBV20-1|15|NA
CSARGGEAGSQPQHF
TGCAGTGCTAGAGGCGGGGAGGCAGGGAGTCAGCCCCAGCATTTT
>NA|TRBJ2-5|TRBV2|15|TRBD1
CASSLQGAQRETQYF
TGTGCCAGCAGCCTACAGGGGGCGCAACGAGAGACCCAGTACTTC
>few|TRBJ1-5|TRBV20-1|17|TRBD1
CSASGTGWLFGNQPQHF
TGCAGTGCTAGCGGGACAGGGTGGTTATTTGGCAATCAGCCCCAGCATTTT
>NA|TRBJ1-6|TRBV7-9|13|NA
CASSLEGDSPLHF
TGTGCCAGCAGCTTAGAGGGGGATTCACCCCTCCACTTT
>NA|TRBJ2-5|TRBV6-1|14|NA
CASTSGTALGTQYF
TGTGCCAGCACGTCCGGGACTGCTTTAGGGACCCAGTACTTC
>NA|TRBJ2-7|TRBV6-1|15|TRBD1
CASSDGTALSYEQYF
TGTGCCAGCAGTGACGGGACAGCTTTATCCTACGAGCAGTACTTC
>many|TRBJ2-7|TRBV6-2/TRBV6-3|19|NA
CASTRRLELYSSRSYEQYF
TGTGCCAGCACCCGGCGGCTAGAACTCTACTCCTCCCGATCCTACGAGCAGTACTTC
>many|TRBJ2-5|TRBV7-2|14|NA
CASSPSRWQETQYF
TGTGCCAGCAGCCCCTCCCGGTGGCAAGAGACCCAGTACTTC
>NA|TRBJ1-1|TRBV6-2/TRBV6-3|14|TRBD1
CASRAGQRGTEAFF
TGTGCCAGCAGAGCGGGACAGCGAGGCACTGAAGCTTTCTTT
>NA|TRBJ2-7|TRBV6-2/TRBV6-3|13|TRBD2
CASSRTRIHEQYF
TGTGCCAGCAGCCGGACTAGAATTCACGAGCAGTACTTC
>NA|TRBJ1-1|TRBV18|21|NA
CASSRKRLVVLWAYGNTEAFF
TGTGCCAGCTCACGGAAAAGGTTGGTGGTATTATGGGCGTATGGAAACACTGAAGCTTTCTTT
>many|TRBJ1-1|TRBV4-3|15|NA
CASSQGRFTTSEAFF
TGCGCCAGCAGCCAAGGACGATTTACGACCTCAGAAGCTTTCTTT
>many|TRBJ1-1|TRBV11-3|15|NA
CASSYMGGMNTEAFF
TGTGCCAGCAGCTACATGGGAGGGATGAACACTGAAGCTTTCTTT
>many|TRBJ2-7|TRBV24-1|13|NA
CATSDSRDYEQYF
TGTGCCACCAGTGATTCTAGGGACTACGAGCAGTACTTC
>once|TRBJ1-6|TRBV6-1|12|NA
CAGGGNNSPLHF
TGTGCCGGTGGGGGCAATAATTCACCCCTCCACTTT
>many|TRBJ1-1|TRBV28|14|NA
CATTAPTLNTEAFF
TGTGCCACCACCGCCCCCACTCTGAACACTGAAGCTTTCTTT
>many|TRBJ1-2|TRBV5-5|16|NA
CASSPGPRTANYGYTF
TGTGCCAGCAGCCCCGGCCCTCGGACAGCTAACTATGGCTACACCTTC
>NA|TRBJ1-1|TRBV30|12|NA
CAWSVRHPEAFF
TGTGCCTGGAGTGTACGCCATCCTGAAGCTTTCTTT
>many|TRBJ2-7|TRBV6-1|15|TRBD1
CASSDNRGGSYEQYF
TGTGCCAGCAGTGACAACAGGGGCGGCTCCTACGAGCAGTACTTC
>many|TRBJ2-7|TRBV29-1|15|TRBD2
CSVEDYSGRAIEQYF
TGCAGCGTTGAAGATTATTCCGGGAGGGCCATCGAGCAGTACTTC
>NA|TRBJ2-7|TRBV5-1|14|TRBD1
CASSHGQGAYEQYF
TGCGCCAGCAGCCATGGACAGGGGGCCTACGAGCAGTACTTC
>medium-sized|TRBJ2-7|TRBV28|14|TRBD2
CASSLIAGAHEQYF
TGTGCCAGCAGTTTAATAGCGGGAGCCCACGAGCAGTACTTC
>many|TRBJ2-3|TRBV19|13|NA
CASSMVNADTQYF
TGTGCCAGTAGTATGGTAAACGCAGATACGCAGTATTTT
>many|TRBJ2-2|TRBV28|11|NA
CASLSAGELFF
TGTGCCAGCCTCTCGGCCGGGGAGCTGTTTTTT
>many|TRBJ1-3|TRBV20-1|13|NA
CSARDSLGNTIYF
TGCAGTGCTAGGGACAGCCTAGGAAACACCATATATTTT
>many|TRBJ2-3|TRBV11-2|14|NA
CASSSRSGTDTQYF
TGTGCCAGCAGCTCCCGTTCGGGCACAGATACGCAGTATTTT
>many|TRBJ2-7|TRBV9|15|NA
CASSVHGGHSYEQYF
TGTGCCAGCAGCGTACATGGGGGCCATTCCTACGAGCAGTACTTC
>many|TRBJ1-2|TRBV6-5|15|NA
CASSYLGRANYGYTF
TGTGCCAGCAGTTACCTGGGCAGGGCCAACTATGGCTACACCTTC
>many|TRBJ2-3|TRBV7-9|16|TRBD1
CASSGRTGVTTDTQYF
TGTGCCAGCAGCGGTCGGACAGGGGTTACTACAGATACGCAGTATTTT
>NA|TRBJ1-1|TRBV12-3/TRBV12-4|14|TRBD1
CASSSPRTGSMAFF
TGTGCCAGCAGTTCCCCCAGGACAGGGAGTATGGCTTTCTTT
>many|TRBJ1-1|TRBV12-3/TRBV12-4|14|NA
CASSFRAGGTEAFF
TGTGCCAGCAGTTTTCGGGCCGGCGGGACTGAAGCTTTCTTT
>many|TRBJ1-1|TRBV20-1|13|NA
CSATVLANTEAFF
TGCAGTGCCACAGTCCTGGCGAACACTGAAGCTTTCTTT
>NA|TRBJ2-5|TRBV7-2|14|TRBD2
CASSSVAGGETQYF
TGTGCCAGCAGCTCGGTAGCGGGAGGGGAGACCCAGTACTTC
>many|TRBJ2-5|TRBV29-1|14|NA
CSVEEGRVGETQYF
TGCAGCGTTGAAGAAGGGAGAGTTGGCGAGACCCAGTACTTC
>NA|TRBJ1-2|TRBV12-3/TRBV12-4|12|NA
CASIQILGGYTF
TGTGCCAGCATACAGATTTTGGGGGGCTACACCTTC
>many|TRBJ2-2|TRBV19|12|NA
CASMLGPRELFF
TGTGCCAGTATGTTAGGGCCCAGGGAGCTGTTTTTT